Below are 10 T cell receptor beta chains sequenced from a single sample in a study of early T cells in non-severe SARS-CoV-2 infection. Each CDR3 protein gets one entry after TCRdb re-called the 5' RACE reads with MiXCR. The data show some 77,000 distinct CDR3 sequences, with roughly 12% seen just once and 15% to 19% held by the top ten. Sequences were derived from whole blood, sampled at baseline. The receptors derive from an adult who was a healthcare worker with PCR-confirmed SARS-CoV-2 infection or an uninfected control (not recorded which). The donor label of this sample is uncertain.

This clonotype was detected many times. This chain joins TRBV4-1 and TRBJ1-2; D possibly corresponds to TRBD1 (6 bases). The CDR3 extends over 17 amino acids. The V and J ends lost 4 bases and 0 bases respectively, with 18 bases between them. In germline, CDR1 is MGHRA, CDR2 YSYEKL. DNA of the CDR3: TGCGCCAGCAGCCCATGGGGGGGCCGTAAGGCTAACTATGGCTACACCTTC. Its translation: CASSPWGGRKANYGYTF.

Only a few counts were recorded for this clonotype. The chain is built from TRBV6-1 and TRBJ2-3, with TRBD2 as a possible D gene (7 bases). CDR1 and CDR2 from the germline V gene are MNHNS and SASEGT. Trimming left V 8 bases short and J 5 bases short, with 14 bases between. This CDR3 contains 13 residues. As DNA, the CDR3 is TGTGCCAGCCTGGGGGGGCGAAGAGATACGCAGTATTTT. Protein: CASLGGRRDTQYF.

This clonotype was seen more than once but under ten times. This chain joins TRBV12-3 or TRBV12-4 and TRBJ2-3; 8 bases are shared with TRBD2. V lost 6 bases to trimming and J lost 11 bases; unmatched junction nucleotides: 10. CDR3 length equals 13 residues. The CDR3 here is CASSSNAGGMQYF. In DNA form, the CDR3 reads TGTGCCAGCAGCTCCAACGCGGGGGGAATGCAGTATTTT.

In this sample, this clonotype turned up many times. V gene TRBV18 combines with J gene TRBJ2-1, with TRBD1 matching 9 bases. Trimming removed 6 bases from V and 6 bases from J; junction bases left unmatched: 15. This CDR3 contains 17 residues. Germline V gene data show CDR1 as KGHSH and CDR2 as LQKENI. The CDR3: CASSPPGTGIVGNEQFF. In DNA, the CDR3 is TGTGCCAGCTCGCCGCCCGGGACAGGGATCGTAGGCAATGAGCAGTTCTTC.

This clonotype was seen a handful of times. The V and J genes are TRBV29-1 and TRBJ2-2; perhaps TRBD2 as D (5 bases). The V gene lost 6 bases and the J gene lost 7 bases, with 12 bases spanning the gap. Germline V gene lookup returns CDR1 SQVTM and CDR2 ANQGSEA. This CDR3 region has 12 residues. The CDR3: CSVGLAGGELFF. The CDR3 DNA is TGCAGCGTCGGACTGGCGGGCGGGGAGCTGTTTTTT.

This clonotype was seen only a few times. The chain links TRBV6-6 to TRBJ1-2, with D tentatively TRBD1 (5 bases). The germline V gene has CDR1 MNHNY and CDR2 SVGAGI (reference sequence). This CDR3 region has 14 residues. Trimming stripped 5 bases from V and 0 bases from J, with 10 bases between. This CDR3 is CASSRTSSNYGYTF. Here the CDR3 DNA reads TGTGCCAGCAGTCGGACATCCTCTAACTATGGCTACACCTTC.

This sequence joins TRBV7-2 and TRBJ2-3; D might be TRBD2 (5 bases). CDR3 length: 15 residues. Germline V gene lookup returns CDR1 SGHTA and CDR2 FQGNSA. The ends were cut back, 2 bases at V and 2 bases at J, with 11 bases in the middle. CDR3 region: CASSLPLADTDTQYF. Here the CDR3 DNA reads TGTGCCAGCAGCTTACCTCTAGCAGACACAGATACGCAGTATTTT.

The DNA of the CDR3 is TGCGCCAGCAGCCAAGACCAGGGAACGAACATTCAGTACTTC. This translates into CASSQDQGTNIQYF. The chain carries TRBV4-3 and TRBJ2-4; a weak D match, TRBD1 (5 bases). Germline V lookup: CDR1 LGHNA, CDR2 YSLEER. This CDR3 is built from 14 residues. V was cut by 0 bases and J by 7 bases, with 10 bases left in between.

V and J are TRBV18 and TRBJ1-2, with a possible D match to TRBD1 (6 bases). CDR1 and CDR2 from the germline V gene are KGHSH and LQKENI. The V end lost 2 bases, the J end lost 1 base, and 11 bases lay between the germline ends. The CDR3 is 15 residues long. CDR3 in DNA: TGTGCCAGCTCACCAGCGACAGGACTTAACTATGGCTACACCTTC. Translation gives CASSPATGLNYGYTF. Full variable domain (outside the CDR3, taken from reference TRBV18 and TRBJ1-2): NAGVMQNPRHLVRRRGQEARLRCSPMKGHSHVYWYRQLPEEGLKFMVYLQKENIIDESGMPKERFSAEFPKEGPSILRIQQVVRGDSAAYFCASSPATGLNYGYTFGSGTRLTVV.

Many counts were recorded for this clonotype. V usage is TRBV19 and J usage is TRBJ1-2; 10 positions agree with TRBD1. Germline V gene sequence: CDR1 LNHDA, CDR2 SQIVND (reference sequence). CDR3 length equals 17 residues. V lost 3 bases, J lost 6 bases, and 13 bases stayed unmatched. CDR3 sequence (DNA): TGTGCCAGTAGTATCCCGGGACAGGGGCTGACTGGGGATGGCTACACCTTC. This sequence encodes CASSIPGQGLTGDGYTF.